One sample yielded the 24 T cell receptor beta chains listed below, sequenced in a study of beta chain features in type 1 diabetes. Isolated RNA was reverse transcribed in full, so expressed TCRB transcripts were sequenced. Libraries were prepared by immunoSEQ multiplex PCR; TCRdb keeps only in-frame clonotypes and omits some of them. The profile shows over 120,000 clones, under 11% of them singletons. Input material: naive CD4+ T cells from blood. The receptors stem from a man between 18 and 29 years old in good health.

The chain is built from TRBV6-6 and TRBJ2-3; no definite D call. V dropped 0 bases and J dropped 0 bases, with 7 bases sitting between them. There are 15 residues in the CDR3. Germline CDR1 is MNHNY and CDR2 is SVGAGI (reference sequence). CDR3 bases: TGTGCCAGCAGTTACTCAAAAGCTAGCACAGATACGCAGTATTTT. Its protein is CASSYSKASTDTQYF.

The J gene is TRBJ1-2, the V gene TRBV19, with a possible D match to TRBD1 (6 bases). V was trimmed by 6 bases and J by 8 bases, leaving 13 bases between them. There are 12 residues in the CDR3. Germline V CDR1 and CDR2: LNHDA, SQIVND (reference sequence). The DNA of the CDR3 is TGTGCCAGTAGCCACAGGGAAGGAGGCTACACCTTC. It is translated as CASSHREGGYTF. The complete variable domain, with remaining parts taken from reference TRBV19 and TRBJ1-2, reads DGGITQSPKYLFRKEGQNVTLSCEQNLNHDAMYWYRQDPGQGLRLIYYSQIVNDFQKGDIAEGYSVSREKKESFPLTVTSAQKNPTAFYLCASSHREGGYTFGSGTRLTVV.

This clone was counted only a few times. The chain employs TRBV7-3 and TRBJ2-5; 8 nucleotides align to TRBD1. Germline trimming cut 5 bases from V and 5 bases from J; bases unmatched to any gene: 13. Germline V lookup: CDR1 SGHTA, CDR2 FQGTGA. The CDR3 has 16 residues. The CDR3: CASSLGSGQVWETQYF. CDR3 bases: TGTGCCAGCAGCCTTGGCTCGGGACAGGTCTGGGAGACCCAGTACTTC.

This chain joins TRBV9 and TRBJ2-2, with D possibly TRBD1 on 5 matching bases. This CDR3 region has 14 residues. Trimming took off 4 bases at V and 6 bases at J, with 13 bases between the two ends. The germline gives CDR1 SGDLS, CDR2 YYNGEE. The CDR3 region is CASSTRTGAGELFF. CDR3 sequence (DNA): TGTGCCAGCAGCACCCGAACAGGCGCCGGGGAGCTGTTTTTT.

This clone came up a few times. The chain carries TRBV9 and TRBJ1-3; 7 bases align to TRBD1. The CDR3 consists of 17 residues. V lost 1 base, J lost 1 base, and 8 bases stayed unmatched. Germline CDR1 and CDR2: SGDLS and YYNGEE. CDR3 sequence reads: CASSVRGQAASGNTIYF. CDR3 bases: TGTGCCAGCAGCGTACGCGGACAGGCTGCGTCTGGAAACACCATATATTTT.

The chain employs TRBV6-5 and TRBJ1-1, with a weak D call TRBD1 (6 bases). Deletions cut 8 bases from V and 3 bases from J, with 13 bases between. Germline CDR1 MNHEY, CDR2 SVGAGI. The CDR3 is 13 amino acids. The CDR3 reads CASFEGVDTEAFF. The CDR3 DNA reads TGTGCCAGCTTTGAGGGGGTGGACACTGAAGCTTTCTTT.

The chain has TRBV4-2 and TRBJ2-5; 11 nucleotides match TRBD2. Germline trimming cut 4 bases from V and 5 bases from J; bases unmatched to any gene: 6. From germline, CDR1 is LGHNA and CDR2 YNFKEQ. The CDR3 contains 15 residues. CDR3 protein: CASSPLAGGGETQYF. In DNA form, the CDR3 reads TGTGCCAGCAGCCCCCTAGCGGGGGGTGGGGAGACCCAGTACTTC.

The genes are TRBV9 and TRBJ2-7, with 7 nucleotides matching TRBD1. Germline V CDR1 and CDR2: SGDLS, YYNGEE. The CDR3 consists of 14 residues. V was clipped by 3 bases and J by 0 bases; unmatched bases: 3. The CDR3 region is CASSATGFSYEQYF. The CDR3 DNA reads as TGTGCCAGCAGCGCGACAGGGTTCTCCTACGAGCAGTACTTC.

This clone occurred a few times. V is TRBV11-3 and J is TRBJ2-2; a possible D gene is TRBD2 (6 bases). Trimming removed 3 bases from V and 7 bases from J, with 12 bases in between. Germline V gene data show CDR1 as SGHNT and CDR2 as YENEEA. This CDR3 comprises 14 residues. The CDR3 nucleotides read TGTGCCAGCAGCTTCCGGAGGGGTGTCGGGGAGCTGTTTTTT. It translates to CASSFRRGVGELFF.

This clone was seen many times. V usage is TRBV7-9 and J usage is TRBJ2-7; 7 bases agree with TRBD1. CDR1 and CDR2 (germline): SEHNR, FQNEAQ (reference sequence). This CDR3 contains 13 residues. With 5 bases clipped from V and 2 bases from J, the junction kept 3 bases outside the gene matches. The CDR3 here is CASSGTAAYEQYF. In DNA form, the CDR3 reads TGTGCCAGCAGCGGGACAGCCGCCTACGAGCAGTACTTC.

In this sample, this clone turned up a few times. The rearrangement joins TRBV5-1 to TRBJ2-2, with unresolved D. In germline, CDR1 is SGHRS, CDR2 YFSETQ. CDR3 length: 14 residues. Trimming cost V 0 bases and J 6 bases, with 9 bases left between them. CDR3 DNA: TGCGCCAGCAGCTTGGGCCCTAACGCCGGGGAGCTGTTTTTT. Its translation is CASSLGPNAGELFF.

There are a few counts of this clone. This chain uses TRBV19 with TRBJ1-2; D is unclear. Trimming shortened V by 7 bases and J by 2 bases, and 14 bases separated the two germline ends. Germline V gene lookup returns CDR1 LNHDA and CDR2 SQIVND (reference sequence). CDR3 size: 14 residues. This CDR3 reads CASNTLELNYGYTF. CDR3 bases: TGTGCCAGTAACACTCTGGAGCTGAACTATGGCTACACCTTC.

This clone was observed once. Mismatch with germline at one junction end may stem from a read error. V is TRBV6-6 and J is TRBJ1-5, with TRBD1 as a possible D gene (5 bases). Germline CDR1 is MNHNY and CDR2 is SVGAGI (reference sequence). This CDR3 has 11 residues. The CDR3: CASSYSGLHYF. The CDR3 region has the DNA TGTGCCAGCAGTTACTCGGGGCTCCACTATTTT.

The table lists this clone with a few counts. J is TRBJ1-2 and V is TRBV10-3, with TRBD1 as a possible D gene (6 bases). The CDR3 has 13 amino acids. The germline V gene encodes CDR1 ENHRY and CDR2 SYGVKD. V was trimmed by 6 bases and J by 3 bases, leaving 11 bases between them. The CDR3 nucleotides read TGTGCCATCAGCGACAGGCGGGACTATGGCTACACCTTC. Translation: CAISDRRDYGYTF.

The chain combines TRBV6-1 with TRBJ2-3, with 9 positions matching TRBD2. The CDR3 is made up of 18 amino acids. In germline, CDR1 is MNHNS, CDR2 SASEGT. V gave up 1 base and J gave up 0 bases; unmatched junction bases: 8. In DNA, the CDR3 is TGTGCCAGCAGTGAAGGCGCTAGCGGGGTACCTAGCACAGATACGCAGTATTTT. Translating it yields CASSEGASGVPSTDTQYF.

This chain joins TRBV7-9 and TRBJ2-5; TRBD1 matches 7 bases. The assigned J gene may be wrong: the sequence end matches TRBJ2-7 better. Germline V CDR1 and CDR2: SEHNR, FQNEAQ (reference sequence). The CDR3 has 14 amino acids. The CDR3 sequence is CASSQGERPLEQYF. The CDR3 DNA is TGTGCCAGCAGCCAGGGGGAGCGACCCCTCGAGCAGTACTTC.

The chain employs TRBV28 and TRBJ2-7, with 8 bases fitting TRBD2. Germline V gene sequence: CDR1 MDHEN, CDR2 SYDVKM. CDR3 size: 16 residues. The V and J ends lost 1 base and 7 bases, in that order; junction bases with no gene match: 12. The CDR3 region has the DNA TGTGCCAGCAGTTTATCTGCGCGGGGGGCCGATAGTGAGCAGTACTTC. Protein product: CASSLSARGADSEQYF. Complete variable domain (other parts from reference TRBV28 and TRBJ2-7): DVKVTQSSRYLVKRTGEKVFLECVQDMDHENMFWYRQDPGLGLRLIYFSYDVKMKEKGDIPEGYSVSREKKERFSLILESASTNQTSMYLCASSLSARGADSEQYFGPGTRLTVT.

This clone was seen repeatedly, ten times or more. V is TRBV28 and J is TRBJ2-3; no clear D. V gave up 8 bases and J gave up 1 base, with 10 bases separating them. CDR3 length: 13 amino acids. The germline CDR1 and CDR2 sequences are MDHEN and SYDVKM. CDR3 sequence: CASLIGGTDTQYF. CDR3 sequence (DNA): TGTGCCAGCCTAATCGGAGGCACAGATACGCAGTATTTT.

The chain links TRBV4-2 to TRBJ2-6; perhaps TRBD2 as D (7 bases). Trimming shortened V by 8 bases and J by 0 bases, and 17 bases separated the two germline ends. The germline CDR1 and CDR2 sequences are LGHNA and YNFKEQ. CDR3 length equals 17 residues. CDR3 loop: CASSLGGRNSGANVLTF. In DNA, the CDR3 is TGTGCCAGCTCCTTGGGGGGGCGTAACTCTGGGGCCAACGTCCTGACTTTC.

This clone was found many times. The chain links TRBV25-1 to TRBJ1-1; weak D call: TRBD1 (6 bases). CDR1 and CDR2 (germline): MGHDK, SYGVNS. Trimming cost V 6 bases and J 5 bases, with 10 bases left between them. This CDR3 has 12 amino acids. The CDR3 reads CASSPGVTEAFF. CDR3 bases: TGTGCCAGCAGCCCAGGGGTGACTGAAGCTTTCTTT. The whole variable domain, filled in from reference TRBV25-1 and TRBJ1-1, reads EADIYQTPRYLVIGTGKKITLECSQTMGHDKMYWYQQDPGMELHLIHYSYGVNSTEKGDLSSESTVSRIRTEHFPLTLESARPSHTSQYLCASSPGVTEAFFGQGTRLTVV.

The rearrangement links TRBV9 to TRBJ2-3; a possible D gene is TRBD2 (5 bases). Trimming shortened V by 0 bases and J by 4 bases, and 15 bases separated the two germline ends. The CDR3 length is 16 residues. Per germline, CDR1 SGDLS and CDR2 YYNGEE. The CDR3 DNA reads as TGTGCCAGCAGCGTAGCTTCGAGCGGTCGAGCAGATACGCAGTATTTT. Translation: CASSVASSGRADTQYF.

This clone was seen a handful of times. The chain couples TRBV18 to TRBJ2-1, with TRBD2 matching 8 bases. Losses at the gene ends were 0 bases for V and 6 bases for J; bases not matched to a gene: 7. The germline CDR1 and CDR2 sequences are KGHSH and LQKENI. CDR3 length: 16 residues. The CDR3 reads CASSPPSGGKANEQFF. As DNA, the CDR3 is TGTGCCAGCTCACCACCGTCGGGGGGGAAAGCCAATGAGCAGTTCTTC.

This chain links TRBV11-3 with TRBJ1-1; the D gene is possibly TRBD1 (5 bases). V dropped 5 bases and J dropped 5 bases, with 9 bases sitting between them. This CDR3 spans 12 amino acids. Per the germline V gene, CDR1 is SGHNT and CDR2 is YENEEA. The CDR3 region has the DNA TGTGCCAGCAGCAGGGGTTTGACTGAAGCTTTCTTT. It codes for CASSRGLTEAFF.

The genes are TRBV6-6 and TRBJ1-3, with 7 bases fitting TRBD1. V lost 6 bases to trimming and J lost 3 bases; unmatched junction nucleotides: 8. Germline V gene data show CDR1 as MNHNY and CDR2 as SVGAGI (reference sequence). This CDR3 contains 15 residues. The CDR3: CASRKQGSSGNTIYF. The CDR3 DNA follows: TGTGCCAGCAGAAAACAGGGGAGTAGTGGAAACACCATATATTTT.